Listed here are 2 T cell receptor beta chains from one sample, sequenced in a study of identical twins (dated by TCRdb to about 2016). Receptors were amplified or captured by 5' RACE. Sequencing relied on an Illumina HiSeq 2000. Starting from the raw public reads, TCRdb applied fastp trimming at Q25, assembled clones with MiXCR and retained in-frame beta chains. Identical CDR3 protein sequences are pooled into one entry, listed with their most common genes and DNA. Recorded for this sample are about 520,000 distinct CDR3 sequences; 22% of them occurred a single time. The ten largest clones take up about 0.91% of the sample. These records were also assigned to another study, of T cells expressing NK-cell markers.

Sample: CD4+ T cells sorted from blood. All receptors derive from a woman between 18 and 29 years old in good health.

The table lists this clonotype with a few counts. The chain links TRBV27 to TRBJ2-7, with 8 bases fitting TRBD1. Germline assignment: CDR1 MNHEY and CDR2 SMNVEV (reference sequence). The V gene end was trimmed by 5 bases and the J gene end by 3 bases; junction bases not matched to a gene: 12. The CDR3 runs to 16 residues. The DNA of the CDR3 is TGTGCCAGCAGTCGGTACCGGGACAGGAAAATCTACGAGCAGTACTTC. It specifies CASSRYRDRKIYEQYF.

The chain couples TRBV9 to TRBJ2-3, with 8 nucleotides matching TRBD2. V gave up 5 bases and J gave up 2 bases; unmatched junction bases: 10. The CDR3 has 16 residues. In germline, CDR1 is SGDLS, CDR2 YYNGEE. The CDR3 loop reads CASSLQGRGVTDTQYF. The CDR3, as DNA: TGTGCCAGCAGTCTTCAAGGGCGGGGGGTCACAGATACGCAGTATTTT.